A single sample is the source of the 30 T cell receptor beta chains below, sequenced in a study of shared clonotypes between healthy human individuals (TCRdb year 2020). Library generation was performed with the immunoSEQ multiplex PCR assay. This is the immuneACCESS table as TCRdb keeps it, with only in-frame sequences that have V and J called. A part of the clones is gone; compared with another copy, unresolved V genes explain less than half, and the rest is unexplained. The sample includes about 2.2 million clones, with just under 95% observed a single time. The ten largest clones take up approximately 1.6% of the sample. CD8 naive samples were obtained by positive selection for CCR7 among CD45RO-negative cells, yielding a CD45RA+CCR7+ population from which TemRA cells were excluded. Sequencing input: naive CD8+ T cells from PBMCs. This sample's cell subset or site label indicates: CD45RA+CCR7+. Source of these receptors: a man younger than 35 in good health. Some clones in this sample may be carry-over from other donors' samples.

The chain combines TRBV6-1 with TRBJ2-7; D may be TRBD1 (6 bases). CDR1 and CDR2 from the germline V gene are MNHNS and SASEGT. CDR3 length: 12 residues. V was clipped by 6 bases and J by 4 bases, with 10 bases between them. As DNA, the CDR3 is TGTGCCAGCAGCCTCAGGGGTTACGAGCAGTACTTC. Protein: CASSLRGYEQYF.

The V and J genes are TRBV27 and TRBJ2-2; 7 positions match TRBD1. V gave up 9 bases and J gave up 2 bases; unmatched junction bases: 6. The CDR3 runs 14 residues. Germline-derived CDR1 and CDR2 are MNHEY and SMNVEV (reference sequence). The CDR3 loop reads CASRRQGNTGELFF. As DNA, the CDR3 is TGTGCCAGTCGCAGACAGGGTAACACCGGGGAGCTGTTTTTT.

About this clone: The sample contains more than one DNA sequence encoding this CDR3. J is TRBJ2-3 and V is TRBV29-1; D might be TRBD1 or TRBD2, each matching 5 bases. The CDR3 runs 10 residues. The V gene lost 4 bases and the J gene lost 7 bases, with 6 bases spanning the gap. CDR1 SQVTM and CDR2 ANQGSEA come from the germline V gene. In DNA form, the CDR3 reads TGCAGCGTTGGGGGGAATACGCAGTATTTT. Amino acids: CSVGGNTQYF.

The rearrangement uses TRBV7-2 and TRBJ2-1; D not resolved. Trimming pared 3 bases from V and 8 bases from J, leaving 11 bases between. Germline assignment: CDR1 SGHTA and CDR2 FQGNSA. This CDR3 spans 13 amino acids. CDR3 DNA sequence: TGTGCCAGCAGCTTGAGGCTAGATGATGAGCAGTTCTTC. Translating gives CASSLRLDDEQFF. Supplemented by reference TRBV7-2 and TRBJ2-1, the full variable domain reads GAGVSQSPSNKVTEKGKDVELRCDPISGHTALYWYRQSLGQGLEFLIYFQGNSAPDKSGLPSDRFSAERTGGSVSTLTIQRTQQEDSAVYLCASSLRLDDEQFFGPGTRLTVL.

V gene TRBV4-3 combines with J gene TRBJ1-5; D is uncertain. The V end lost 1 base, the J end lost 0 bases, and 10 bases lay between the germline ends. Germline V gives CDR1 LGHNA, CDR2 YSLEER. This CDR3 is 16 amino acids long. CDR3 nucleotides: TGCGCCAGCAGCCAAGGATTGGGCCCTAGCAATCAGCCCCAGCATTTT. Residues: CASSQGLGPSNQPQHF.

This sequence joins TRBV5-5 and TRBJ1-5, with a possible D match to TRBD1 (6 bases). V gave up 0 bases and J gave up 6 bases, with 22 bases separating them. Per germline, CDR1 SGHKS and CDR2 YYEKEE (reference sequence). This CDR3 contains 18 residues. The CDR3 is CASSLGNRGPRGGQPQHF. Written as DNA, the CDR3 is TGTGCCAGCAGCTTGGGCAACCGGGGACCAAGAGGGGGTCAGCCCCAGCATTTT. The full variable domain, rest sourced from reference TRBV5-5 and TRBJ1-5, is DAGVTQSPTHLIKTRGQQVTLRCSPISGHKSVSWYQQVLGQGPQFIFQYYEKEERGRGNFPDRFSARQFPNYSSELNVNALLLGDSALYLCASSLGNRGPRGGQPQHFGDGTRLSIL.

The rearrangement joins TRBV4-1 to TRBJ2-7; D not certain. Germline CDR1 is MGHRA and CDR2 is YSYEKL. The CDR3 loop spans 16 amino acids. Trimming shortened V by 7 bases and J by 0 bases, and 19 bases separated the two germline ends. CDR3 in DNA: TGCGCCAGCACCTCGGATGTCCGGCGGAGCTCCTACGAGCAGTACTTC. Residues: CASTSDVRRSSYEQYF.

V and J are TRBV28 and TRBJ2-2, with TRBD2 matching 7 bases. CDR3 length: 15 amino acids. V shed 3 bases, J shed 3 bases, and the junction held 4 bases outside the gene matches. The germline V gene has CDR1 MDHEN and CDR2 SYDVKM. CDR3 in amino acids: CASSFRTRDTGELFF. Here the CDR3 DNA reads TGTGCCAGCAGTTTCCGGACTAGAGACACCGGGGAGCTGTTTTTT. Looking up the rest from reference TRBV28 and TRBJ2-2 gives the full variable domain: DVKVTQSSRYLVKRTGEKVFLECVQDMDHENMFWYRQDPGLGLRLIYFSYDVKMKEKGDIPEGYSVSREKKERFSLILESASTNQTSMYLCASSFRTRDTGELFFGEGSRLTVL.

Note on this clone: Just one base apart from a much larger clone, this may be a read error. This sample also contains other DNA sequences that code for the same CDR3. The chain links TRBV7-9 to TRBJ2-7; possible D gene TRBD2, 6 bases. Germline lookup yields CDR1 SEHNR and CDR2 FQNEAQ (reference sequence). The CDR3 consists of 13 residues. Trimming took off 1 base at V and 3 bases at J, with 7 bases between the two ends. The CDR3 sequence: CASSLVGGYEQYF. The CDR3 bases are TGTGCCAGCAGCTTAGTGGGGGGCTACGAGCAGTACTTC.

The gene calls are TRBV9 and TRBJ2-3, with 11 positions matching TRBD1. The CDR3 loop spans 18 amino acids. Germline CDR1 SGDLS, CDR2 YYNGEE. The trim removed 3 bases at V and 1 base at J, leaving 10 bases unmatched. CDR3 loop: CASSDTPRTGGGTDTQYF. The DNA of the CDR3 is TGTGCCAGCAGCGATACCCCGAGGACAGGGGGCGGCACAGATACGCAGTATTTT.

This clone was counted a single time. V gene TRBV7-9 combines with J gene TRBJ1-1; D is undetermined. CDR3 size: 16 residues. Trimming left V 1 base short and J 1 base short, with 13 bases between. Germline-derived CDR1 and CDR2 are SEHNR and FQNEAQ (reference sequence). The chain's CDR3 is CASSLGGWSENTEAFF. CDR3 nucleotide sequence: TGTGCCAGCAGCTTAGGAGGGTGGTCGGAGAACACTGAAGCTTTCTTT. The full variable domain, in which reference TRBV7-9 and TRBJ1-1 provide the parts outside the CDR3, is DTGVSQNPRHKITKRGQNVTFRCDPISEHNRLYWYRQTLGQGPEFLTYFQNEAQLEKSRLLSDRFSAERPKGSFSTLEIQRTEQGDSAMYLCASSLGGWSENTEAFFGQGTRLTVV.

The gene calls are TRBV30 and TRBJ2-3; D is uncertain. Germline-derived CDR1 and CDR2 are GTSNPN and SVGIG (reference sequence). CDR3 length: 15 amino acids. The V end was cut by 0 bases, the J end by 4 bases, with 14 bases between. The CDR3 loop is CAWSVRAGLADTQYF. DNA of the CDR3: TGTGCCTGGAGTGTACGTGCAGGTTTGGCAGATACGCAGTATTTT. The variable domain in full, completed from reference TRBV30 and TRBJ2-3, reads SQTIHQWPATLVQPVGSPLSLECTVEGTSNPNLYWYRQAAGRGLQLLFYSVGIGQISSEVPQNLSASRPQDRQFILSSKKLLLSDSGFYLCAWSVRAGLADTQYFGPGTRLTVL.

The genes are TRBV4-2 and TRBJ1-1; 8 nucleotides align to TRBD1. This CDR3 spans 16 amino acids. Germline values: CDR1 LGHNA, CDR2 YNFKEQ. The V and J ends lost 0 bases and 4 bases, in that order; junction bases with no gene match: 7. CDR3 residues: CASSQDSGQGSTEAFF. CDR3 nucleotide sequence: TGTGCCAGCAGCCAAGATTCTGGACAGGGATCCACTGAAGCTTTCTTT.

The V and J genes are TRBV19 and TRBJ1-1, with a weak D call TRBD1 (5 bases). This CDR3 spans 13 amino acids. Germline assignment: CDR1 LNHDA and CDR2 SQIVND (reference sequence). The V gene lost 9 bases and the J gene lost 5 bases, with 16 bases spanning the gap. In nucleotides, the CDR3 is TGTGCCAGCCTTCCCTGGCAGGGTACTGAAGCTTTCTTT. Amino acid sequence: CASLPWQGTEAFF.

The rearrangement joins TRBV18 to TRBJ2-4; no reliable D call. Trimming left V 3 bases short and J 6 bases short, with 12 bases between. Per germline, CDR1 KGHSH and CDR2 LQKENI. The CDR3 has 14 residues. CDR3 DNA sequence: TGTGCCAGCTCACCCCCCGAGGAGAGAAACATTCAGTACTTC. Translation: CASSPPEERNIQYF.

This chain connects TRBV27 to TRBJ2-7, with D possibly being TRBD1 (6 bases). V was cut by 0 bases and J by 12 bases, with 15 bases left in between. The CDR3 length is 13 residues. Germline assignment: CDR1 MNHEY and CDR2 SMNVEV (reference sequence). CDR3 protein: CASSLSSGAGWYF. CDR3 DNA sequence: TGTGCCAGCAGTTTATCCTCAGGGGCAGGGTGGTACTTC.

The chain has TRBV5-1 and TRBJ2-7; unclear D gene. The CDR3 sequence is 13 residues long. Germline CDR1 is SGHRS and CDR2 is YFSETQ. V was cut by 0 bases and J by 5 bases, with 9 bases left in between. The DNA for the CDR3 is TGCGCCAGCAGCTTGGTCCGCGCAAACGAGCAGTACTTC. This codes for CASSLVRANEQYF.

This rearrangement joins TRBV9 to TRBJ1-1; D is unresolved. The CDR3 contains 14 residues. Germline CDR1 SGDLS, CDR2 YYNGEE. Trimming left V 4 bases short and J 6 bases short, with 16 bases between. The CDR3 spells CASSPRLRGAEAFF. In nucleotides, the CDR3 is TGTGCCAGCAGCCCCCGGCTTCGAGGCGCTGAAGCTTTCTTT.

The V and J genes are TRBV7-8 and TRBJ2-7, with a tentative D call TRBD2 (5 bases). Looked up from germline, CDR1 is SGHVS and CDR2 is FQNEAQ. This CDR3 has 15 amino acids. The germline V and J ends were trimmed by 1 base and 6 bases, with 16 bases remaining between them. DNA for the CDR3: TGTGCCAGCAGCTTAGAACGGGGTTCCTTTAGCGAGCAGTACTTC. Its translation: CASSLERGSFSEQYF.

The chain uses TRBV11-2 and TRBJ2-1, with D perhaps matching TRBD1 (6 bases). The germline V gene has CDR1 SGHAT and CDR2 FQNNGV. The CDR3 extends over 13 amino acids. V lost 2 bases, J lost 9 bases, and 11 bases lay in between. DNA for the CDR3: TGTGCCAGCAGCTTAAAGGGGGATGGTGAGCAGTTCTTC. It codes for CASSLKGDGEQFF.

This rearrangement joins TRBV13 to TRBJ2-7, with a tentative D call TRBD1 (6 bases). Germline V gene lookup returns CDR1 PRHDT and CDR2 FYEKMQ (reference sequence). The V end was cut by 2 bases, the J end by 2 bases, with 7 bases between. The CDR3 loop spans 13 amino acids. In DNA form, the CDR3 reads TGTGCCAGCAGCTTACCAGGGGCCTACGAGCAGTACTTC. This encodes CASSLPGAYEQYF.

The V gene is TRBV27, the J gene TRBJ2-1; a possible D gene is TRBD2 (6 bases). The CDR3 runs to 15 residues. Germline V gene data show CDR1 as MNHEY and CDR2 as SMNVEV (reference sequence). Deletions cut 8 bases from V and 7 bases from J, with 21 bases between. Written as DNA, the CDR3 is TGTGCCAGCGAGGCAGGTTTCGGGGGTAAGAATGAGCAGTTCTTC. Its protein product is CASEAGFGGKNEQFF.

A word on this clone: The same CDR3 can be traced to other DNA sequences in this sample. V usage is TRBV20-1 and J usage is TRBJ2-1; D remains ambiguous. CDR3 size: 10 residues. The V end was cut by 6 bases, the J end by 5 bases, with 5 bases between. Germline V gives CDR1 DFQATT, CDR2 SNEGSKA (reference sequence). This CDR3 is CSAIDNEQFF. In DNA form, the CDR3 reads TGCAGTGCAATTGACAATGAGCAGTTCTTC.

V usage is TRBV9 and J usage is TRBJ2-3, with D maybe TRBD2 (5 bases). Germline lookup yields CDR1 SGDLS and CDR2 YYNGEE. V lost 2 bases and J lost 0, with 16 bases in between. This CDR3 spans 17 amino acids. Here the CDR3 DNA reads TGTGCCAGCAGCGTCCCCAGCGGACTCACTAGCACAGATACGCAGTATTTT. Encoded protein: CASSVPSGLTSTDTQYF. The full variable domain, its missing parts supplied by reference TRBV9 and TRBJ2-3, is DSGVTQTPKHLITATGQRVTLRCSPRSGDLSVYWYQQSLDQGLQFLIQYYNGEERAKGNILERFSAQQFPDLHSELNLSSLELGDSALYFCASSVPSGLTSTDTQYFGPGTRLTVL.

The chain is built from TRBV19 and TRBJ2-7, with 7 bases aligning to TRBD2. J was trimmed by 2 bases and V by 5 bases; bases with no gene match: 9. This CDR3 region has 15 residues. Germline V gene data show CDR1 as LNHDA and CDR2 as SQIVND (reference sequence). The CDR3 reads CASSSRSAGAYEQYF. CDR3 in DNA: TGTGCCAGTAGTTCAAGGAGTGCGGGAGCCTACGAGCAGTACTTC. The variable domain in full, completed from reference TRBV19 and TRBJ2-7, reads DGGITQSPKYLFRKEGQNVTLSCEQNLNHDAMYWYRQDPGQGLRLIYYSQIVNDFQKGDIAEGYSVSREKKESFPLTVTSAQKNPTAFYLCASSSRSAGAYEQYFGPGTRLTVT.

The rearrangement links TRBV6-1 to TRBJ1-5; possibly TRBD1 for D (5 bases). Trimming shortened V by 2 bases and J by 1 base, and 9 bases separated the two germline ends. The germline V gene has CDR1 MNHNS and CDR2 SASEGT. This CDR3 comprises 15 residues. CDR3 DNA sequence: TGTGCCAGCAGTGAATGGGCAGGGAGCAATCAGCCCCAGCATTTT. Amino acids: CASSEWAGSNQPQHF.

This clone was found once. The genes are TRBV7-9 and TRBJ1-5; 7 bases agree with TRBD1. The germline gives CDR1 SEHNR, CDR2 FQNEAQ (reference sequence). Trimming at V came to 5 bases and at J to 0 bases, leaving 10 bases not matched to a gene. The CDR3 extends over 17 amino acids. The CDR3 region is CASSAGTEGYSNQPQHF. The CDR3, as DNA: TGTGCCAGCAGCGCCGGGACAGAGGGTTATAGCAATCAGCCCCAGCATTTT.

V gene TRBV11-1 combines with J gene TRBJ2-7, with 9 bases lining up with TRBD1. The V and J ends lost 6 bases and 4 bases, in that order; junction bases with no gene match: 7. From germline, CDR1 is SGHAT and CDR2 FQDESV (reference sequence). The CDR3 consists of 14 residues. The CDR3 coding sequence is TGTGCCAGCAGTTCTGGACAGGGGAGGTACGAGCAGTACTTC. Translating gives CASSSGQGRYEQYF.

CDR3: CASSSPLAGVYEQYF. The CDR3 nucleotides are TGTGCCAGCAGCTCACCTCTAGCGGGGGTGTACGAGCAGTACTTC. The V gene is TRBV27, the J gene TRBJ2-7; TRBD2 matches at 10 bases. J gave up 4 bases and V 6 bases, and 9 bases lay outside the gene matches. Germline lookup yields CDR1 MNHEY and CDR2 SMNVEV (reference sequence). This CDR3 contains 15 residues.

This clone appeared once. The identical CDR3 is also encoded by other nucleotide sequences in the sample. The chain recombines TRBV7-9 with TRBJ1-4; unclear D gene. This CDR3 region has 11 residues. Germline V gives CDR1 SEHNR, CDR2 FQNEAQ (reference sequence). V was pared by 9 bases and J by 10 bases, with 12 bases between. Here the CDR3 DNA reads TGTGCCAGTACCCCAGGAGGAAAACTGTTTTTT. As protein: CASTPGGKLFF.